Below, 11 T cell receptor beta chains from the same sample are listed, as sequenced in a study of CXCR3-negative and CXCR3-positive naive CD8 T cells (dated by TCRdb to about 2019). No antigens are known for them. The reads were generated on a NextSeq 550. The Human TCR Profiling Kit (MiLaboratory) was used to make UMI-labeled 5' RACE TRB cDNA libraries. Through TCRdb reprocessing, the reads give one entry per CDR3 protein sequence; DNA is omitted. The sample's table lists a count of 80,000 to 100,000 distinct CDR3 sequences. 0.7% to 1% of the sample rests with the top ten. The full study reports these points: Compared with CXCR3-negative naive cells, CXCR3-positive naive cells had TRB CDR3s with higher hydrophobicity (lower Kidera factor 4), lower energy, and higher strength and volume indices.

Sequencing was performed on naive CXCR3+ CD8+ T cells from blood. Read against the paper, the sample's cell subset or site label means: CD45RO-CCR7+CD27+CD95- naive CD8+ T cells expressing CXCR3 (TNR3+). The origin of the receptors is a human donor in good health. Some clones in this sample may be carry-over from other donors' samples.

This chain links TRBV9 with TRBJ2-1. In germline, CDR1 is SGDLS, CDR2 YYNGEE. This CDR3 has 14 amino acids. CDR3 protein: CASSGLRGYNEQFF. The full variable domain, in which reference TRBV9 and TRBJ2-1 provide the parts outside the CDR3, is DSGVTQTPKHLITATGQRVTLRCSPRSGDLSVYWYQQSLDQGLQFLIQYYNGEERAKGNILERFSAQQFPDLHSELNLSSLELGDSALYFCASSGLRGYNEQFFGPGTRLTVL.

The V call is TRBV7-9, the J call TRBJ2-1; TCRdb gives TRBD1 as the D gene, but with no DNA this cannot be confirmed. Per germline, CDR1 SEHNR and CDR2 FQNEAQ (reference sequence). The CDR3 covers 14 residues. This CDR3 reads CASSLVGGLNEQFF.

CDR3: CASSLSGAYEQFF. This chain connects TRBV12-3 or TRBV12-4 to TRBJ2-1; as DNA is missing, the TRBD2 call by TCRdb cannot be tested. This CDR3 is built from 13 residues.

The gene calls are TRBV21-1 and TRBJ2-1; no DNA is available, so the TRBD2 call from TCRdb remains unchecked. TRBV21-1 is tagged as a pseudogene. The CDR3 extends over 18 amino acids. The CDR3: CASRRSGPRQEGYNEQFF.

The chain couples TRBV28 to TRBJ2-2. Germline assignment: CDR1 MDHEN and CDR2 SYDVKM. This CDR3 has 15 amino acids. CDR3 protein: CASSRRYSNTGELFF. The entire variable domain, with the rest obtained from reference TRBV28 and TRBJ2-2, is as follows: DVKVTQSSRYLVKRTGEKVFLECVQDMDHENMFWYRQDPGLGLRLIYFSYDVKMKEKGDIPEGYSVSREKKERFSLILESASTNQTSMYLCASSRRYSNTGELFFGEGSRLTVL.

The rearrangement uses TRBV3-1 and TRBJ1-1. The CDR3 covers 17 residues. CDR1 is LGHDT and CDR2 is YNNKEL in the germline V gene (reference sequence). The CDR3 is CASSQRGSYRWDTEAFF. Full variable domain (rest looked up from reference TRBV3-1 and TRBJ1-1): DTAVSQTPKYLVTQMGNDKSIKCEQNLGHDTMYWYKQDSKKFLKIMFSYNNKELIINETVPNRFSPKSPDKAHLNLHINSLELGDSAVYFCASSQRGSYRWDTEAFFGQGTRLTVV.

This rearrangement joins TRBV7-2 to TRBJ1-6. The CDR3 runs to 11 residues. Per germline, CDR1 SGHTA and CDR2 FQGNSA. CDR3 residues: CASSYNSPLHF.

The chain uses TRBV29-1 and TRBJ2-7. The CDR3 consists of 12 residues. Germline V CDR1 and CDR2: SQVTM, ANQGSEA. CDR3 sequence reads: CSVEADGQEQYF.

This sequence joins TRBV29-1 and TRBJ2-7; there is no DNA to check the TCRdb D call of TRBD1. Germline CDR1 reads SQVTM; CDR2 reads ANQGSEA. The CDR3 has 15 amino acids. CDR3 protein: CSVVFRDTPGIEQYF.

V gene TRBV29-1 combines with J gene TRBJ1-1. CDR1 is SQVTM, CDR2 ANQGSEA, per germline. The CDR3 has 13 residues. The CDR3 spells CSALGGVGTEAFF. The full variable domain, its missing parts supplied by reference TRBV29-1 and TRBJ1-1, is SAVISQKPSRDICQRGTSLTIQCQVDSQVTMMFWYRQQPGQSLTLIATANQGSEATYESGFVIDKFPISRPNLTFSTLTVSNMSPEDSSIYLCSALGGVGTEAFFGQGTRLTVV.

V is TRBV12-3 or TRBV12-4 and J is TRBJ1-5; TCRdb picks TRBD1, but there is no DNA to check that call. This CDR3 region has 16 residues. CDR3: CASSPRGSRVVQPQHF.